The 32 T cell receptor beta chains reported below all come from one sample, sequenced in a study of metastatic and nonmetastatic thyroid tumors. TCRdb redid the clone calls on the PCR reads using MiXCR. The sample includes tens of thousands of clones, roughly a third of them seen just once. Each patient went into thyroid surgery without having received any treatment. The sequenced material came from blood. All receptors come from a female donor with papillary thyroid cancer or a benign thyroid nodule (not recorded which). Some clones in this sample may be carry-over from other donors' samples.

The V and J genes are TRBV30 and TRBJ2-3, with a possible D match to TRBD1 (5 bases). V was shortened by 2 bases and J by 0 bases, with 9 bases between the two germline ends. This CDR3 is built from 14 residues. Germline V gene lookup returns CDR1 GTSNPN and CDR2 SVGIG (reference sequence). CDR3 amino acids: CAWSYWGSTDTQYF. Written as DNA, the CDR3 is TGTGCCTGGAGTTACTGGGGCAGCACAGATACGCAGTATTTT.

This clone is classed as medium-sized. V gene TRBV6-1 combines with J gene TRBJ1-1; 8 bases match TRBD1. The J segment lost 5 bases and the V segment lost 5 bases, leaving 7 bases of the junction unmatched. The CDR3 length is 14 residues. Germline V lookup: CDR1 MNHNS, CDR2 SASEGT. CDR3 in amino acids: CASSLRQGRTEAFF. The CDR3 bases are TGTGCCAGCAGTCTTAGACAGGGGCGGACTGAAGCTTTCTTT.

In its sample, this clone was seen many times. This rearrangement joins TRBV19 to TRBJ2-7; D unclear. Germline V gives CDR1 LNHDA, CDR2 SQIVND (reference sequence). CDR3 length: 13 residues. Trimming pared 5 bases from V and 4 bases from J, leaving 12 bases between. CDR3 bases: TGTGCCAGTAGTTCAGGCTTTGTATACGAGCAGTACTTC. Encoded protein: CASSSGFVYEQYF.

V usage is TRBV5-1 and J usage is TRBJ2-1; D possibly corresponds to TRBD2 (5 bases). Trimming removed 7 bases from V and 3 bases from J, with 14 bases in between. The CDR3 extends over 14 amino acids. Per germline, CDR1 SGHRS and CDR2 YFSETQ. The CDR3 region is CASAQERVYNEQFF. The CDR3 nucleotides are TGCGCCAGCGCCCAGGAGAGGGTCTACAATGAGCAGTTCTTC.

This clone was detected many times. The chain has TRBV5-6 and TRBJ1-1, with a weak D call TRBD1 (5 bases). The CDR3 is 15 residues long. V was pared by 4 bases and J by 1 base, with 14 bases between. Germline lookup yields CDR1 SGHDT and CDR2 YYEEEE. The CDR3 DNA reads TGTGCCAGCAGCACATTGGGACGGAGGAACACTGAAGCTTTCTTT. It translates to CASSTLGRRNTEAFF.

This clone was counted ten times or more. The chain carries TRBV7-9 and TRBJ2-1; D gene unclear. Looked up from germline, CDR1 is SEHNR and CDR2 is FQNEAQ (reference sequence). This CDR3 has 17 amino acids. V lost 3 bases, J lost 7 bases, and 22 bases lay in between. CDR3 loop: CASSFSYGAPRNNEQFF. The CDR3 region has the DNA TGTGCCAGCAGCTTCTCGTATGGCGCCCCGAGAAATAATGAGCAGTTCTTC.

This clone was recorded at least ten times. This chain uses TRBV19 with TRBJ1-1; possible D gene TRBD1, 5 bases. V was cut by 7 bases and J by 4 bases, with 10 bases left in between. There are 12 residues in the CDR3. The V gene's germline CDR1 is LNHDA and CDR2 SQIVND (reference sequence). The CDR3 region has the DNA TGTGCCAGTATAAAAGGGACCACTGAAGCTTTCTTT. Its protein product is CASIKGTTEAFF.

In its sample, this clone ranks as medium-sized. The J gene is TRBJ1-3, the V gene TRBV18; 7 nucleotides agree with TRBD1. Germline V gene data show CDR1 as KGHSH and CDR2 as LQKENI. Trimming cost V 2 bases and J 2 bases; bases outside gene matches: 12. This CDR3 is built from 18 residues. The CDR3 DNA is TGTGCCAGCTCACCAACCACCTCCGGGACAGCGACTGGAAACACCATATATTTT. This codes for CASSPTTSGTATGNTIYF.

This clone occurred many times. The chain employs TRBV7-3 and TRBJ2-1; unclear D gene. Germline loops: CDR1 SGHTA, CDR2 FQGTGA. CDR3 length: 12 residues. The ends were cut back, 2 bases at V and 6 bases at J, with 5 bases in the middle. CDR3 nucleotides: TGTGCCAGCAGCTTAGGGTCCAATGAGCAGTTCTTC. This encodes CASSLGSNEQFF.

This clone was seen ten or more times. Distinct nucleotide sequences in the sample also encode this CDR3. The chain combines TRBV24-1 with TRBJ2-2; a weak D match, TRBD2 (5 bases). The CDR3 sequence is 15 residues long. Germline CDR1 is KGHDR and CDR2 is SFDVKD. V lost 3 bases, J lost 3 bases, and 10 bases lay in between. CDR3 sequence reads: CATSDLAADTGELFF. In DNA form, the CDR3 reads TGTGCCACCAGTGATCTAGCTGCCGACACCGGGGAGCTGTTTTTT.

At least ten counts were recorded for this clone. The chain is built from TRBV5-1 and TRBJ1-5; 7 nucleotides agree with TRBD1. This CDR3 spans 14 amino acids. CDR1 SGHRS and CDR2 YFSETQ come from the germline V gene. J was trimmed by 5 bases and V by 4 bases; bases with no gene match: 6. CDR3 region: CASSPTGLYQPQHF. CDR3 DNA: TGCGCCAGCAGCCCGACAGGGTTATATCAGCCCCAGCATTTT.

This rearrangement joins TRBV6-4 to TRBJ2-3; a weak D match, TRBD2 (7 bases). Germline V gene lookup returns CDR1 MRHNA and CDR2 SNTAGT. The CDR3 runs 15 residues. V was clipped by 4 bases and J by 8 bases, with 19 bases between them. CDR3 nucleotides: TGTGCCAGCAGTGCCAGCGGAGGGGGGGCCGTTACGCAGTATTTT. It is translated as CASSASGGGAVTQYF.

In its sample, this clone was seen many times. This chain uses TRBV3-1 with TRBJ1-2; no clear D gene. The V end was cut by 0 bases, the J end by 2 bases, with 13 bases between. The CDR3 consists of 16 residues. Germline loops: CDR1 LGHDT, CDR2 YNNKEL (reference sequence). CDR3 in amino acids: CASSQERREFNYGYTF. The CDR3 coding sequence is TGTGCCAGCAGCCAAGAGAGGAGGGAATTCAACTATGGCTACACCTTC.

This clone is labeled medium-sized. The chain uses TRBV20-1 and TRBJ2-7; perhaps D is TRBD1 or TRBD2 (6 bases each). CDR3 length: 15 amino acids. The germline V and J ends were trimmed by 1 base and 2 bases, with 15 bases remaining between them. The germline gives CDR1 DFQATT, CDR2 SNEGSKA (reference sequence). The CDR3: CSARGIRGGTYEQYF. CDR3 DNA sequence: TGCAGTGCTAGAGGTATCAGGGGAGGAACCTACGAGCAGTACTTC.

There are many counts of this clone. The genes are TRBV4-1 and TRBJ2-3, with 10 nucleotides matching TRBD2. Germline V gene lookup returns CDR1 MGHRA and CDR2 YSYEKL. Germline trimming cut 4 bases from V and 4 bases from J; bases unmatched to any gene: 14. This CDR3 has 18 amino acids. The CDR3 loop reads CASSLPANSGGLSDTQYF. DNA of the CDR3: TGCGCCAGCAGCCTCCCTGCTAATAGCGGGGGGCTTTCAGATACGCAGTATTTT.

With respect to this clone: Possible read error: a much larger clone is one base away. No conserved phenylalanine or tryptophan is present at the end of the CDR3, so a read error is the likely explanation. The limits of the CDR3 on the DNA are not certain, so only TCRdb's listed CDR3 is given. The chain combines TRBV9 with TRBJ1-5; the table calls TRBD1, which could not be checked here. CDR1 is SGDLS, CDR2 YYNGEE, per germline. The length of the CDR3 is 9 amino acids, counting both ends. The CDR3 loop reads CASSLDQGL.

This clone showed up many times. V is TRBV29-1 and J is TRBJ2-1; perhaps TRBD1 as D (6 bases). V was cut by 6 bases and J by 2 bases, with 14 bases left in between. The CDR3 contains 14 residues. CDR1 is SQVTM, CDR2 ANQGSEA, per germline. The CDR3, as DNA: TGCAGCGTGGGCCCACAGGGACCCTACAATGAGCAGTTCTTC. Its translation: CSVGPQGPYNEQFF.

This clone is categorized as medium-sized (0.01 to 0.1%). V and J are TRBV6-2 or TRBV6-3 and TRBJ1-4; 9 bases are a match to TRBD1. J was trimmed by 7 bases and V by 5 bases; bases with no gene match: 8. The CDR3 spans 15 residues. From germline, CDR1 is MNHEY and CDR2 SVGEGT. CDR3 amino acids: CASSQQTGGGEKLFF. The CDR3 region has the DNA TGTGCCAGCAGTCAACAGACAGGGGGAGGTGAAAAACTGTTTTTT.

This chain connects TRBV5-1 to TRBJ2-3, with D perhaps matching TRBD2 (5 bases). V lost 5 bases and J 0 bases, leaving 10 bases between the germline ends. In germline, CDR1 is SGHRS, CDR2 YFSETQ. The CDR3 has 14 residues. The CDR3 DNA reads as TGCGCCAGCAGGGTGGACTCTAGCACAGATACGCAGTATTTT. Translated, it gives CASRVDSSTDTQYF.

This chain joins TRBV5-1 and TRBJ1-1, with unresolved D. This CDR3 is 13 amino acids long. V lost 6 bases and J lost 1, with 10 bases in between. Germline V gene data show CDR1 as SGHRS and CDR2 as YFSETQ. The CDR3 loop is CASNEETNTEAFF. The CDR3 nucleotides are TGCGCCAGCAACGAGGAAACGAACACTGAAGCTTTCTTT.

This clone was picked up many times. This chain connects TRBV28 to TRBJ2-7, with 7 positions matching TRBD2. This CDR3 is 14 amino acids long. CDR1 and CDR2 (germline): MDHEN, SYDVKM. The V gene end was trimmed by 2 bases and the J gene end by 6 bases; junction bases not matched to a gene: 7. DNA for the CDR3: TGTGCCAGCAGTTTACCAAGACTAGCCGGCGAGCAGTACTTC. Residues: CASSLPRLAGEQYF. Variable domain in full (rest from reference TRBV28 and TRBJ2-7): DVKVTQSSRYLVKRTGEKVFLECVQDMDHENMFWYRQDPGLGLRLIYFSYDVKMKEKGDIPEGYSVSREKKERFSLILESASTNQTSMYLCASSLPRLAGEQYFGPGTRLTVT.

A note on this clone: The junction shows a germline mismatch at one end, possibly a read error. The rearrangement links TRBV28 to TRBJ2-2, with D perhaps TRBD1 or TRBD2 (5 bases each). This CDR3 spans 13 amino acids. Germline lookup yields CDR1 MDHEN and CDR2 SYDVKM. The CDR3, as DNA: TGTGCCAGCAGGGTAGGGAACACCGGGGCGCTGTTTTTT. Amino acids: CASRVGNTGALFF.

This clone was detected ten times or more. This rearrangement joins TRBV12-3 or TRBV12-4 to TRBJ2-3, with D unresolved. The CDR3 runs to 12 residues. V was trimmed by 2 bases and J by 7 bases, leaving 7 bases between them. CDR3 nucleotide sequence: TGTGCCAGCAGTTTAAATTTGAATACGCAGTATTTT. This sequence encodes CASSLNLNTQYF.

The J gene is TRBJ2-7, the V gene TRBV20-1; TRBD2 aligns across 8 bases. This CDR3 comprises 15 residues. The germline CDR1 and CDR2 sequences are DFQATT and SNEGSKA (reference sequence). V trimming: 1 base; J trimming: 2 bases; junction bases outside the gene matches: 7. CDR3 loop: CSARGSGGLTYEQYF. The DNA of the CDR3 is TGCAGTGCTAGAGGCAGCGGGGGCCTAACCTACGAGCAGTACTTC.

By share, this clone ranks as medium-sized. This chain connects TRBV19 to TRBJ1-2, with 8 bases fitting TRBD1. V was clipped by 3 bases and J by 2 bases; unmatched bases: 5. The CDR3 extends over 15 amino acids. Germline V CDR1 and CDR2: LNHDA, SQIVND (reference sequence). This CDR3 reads CASSINRGINYGYTF. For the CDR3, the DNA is TGTGCCAGTAGTATTAACAGGGGGATAAACTATGGCTACACCTTC.

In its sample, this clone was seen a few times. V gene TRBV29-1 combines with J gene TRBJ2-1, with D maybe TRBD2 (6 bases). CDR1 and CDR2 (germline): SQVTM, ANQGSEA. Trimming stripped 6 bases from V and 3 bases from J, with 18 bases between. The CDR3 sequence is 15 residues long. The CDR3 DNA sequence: TGCAGCGTAGTCCACGGGAGCAACTTCTACAATGAGCAGTTCTTC. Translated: CSVVHGSNFYNEQFF.

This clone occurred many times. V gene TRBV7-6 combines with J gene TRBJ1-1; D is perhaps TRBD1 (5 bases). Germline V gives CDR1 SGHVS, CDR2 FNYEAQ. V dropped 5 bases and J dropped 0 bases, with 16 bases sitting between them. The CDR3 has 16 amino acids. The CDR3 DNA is TGTGCCAGCAGCCTCCGGGGAGGGACGATGAACACTGAAGCTTTCTTT. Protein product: CASSLRGGTMNTEAFF.

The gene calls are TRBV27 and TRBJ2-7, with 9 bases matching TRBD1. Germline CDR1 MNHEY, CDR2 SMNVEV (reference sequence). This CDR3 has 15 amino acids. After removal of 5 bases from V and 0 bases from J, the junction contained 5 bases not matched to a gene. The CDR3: CASSRSTGGSYEQYF. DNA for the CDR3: TGTGCCAGCAGTCGATCGACAGGGGGCTCCTACGAGCAGTACTTC.

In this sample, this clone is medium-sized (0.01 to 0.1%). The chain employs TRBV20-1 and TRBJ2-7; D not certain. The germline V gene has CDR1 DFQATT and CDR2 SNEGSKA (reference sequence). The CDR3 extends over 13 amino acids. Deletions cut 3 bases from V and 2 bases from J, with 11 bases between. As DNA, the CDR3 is TGCAGTGCTAGTGGTGTAACCCCCTACGAGCAGTACTTC. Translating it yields CSASGVTPYEQYF.

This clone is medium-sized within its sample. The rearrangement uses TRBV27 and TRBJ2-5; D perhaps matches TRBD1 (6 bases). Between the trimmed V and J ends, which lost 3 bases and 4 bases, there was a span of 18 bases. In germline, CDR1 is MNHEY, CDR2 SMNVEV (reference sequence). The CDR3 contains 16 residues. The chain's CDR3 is CASSLSFWDNGETQYF. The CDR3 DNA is TGTGCCAGCAGTTTGTCGTTTTGGGACAATGGAGAGACCCAGTACTTC.

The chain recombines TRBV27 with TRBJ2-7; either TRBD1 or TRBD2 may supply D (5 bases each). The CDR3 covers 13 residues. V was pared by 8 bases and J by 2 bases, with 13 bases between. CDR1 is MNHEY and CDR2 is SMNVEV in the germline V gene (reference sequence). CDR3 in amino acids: CASSWDGTYEQYF. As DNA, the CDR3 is TGTGCCAGCTCGTGGGACGGTACCTACGAGCAGTACTTC.

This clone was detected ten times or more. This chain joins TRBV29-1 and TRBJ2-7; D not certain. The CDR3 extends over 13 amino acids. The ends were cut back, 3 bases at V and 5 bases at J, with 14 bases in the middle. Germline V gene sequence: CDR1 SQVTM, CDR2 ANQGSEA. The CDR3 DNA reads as TGCAGCGTTGAGGGAACGACCCACGACGAGCAGTACTTC. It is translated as CSVEGTTHDEQYF.